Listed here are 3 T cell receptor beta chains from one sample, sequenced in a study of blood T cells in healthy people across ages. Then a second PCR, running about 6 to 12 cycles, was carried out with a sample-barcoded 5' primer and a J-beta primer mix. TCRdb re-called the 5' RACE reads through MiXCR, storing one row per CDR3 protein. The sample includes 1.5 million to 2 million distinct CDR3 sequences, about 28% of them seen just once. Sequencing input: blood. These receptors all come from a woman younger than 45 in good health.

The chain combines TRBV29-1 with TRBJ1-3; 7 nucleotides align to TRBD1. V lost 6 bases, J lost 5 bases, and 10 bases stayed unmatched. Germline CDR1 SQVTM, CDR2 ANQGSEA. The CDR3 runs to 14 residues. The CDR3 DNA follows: TGCAGCGTGGAAACAGGGGACGGAAGAAACACCATATATTTT. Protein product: CSVETGDGRNTIYF.

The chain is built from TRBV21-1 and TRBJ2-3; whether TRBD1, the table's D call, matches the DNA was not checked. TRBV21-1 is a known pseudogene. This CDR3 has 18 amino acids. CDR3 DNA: TGTGCCAGCAGCAAAGAGGCTCCAGGGGAAGGGGGCACAGATACGCAGTATTTT. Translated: CASSKEAPGEGGTDTQYF.

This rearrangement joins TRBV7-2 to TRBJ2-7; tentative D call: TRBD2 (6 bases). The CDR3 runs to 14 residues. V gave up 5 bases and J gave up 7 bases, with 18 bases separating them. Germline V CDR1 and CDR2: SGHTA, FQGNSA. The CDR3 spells CASSAFGGPEEQYF. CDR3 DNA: TGTGCCAGCAGCGCCTTCGGAGGGCCGGAAGAGCAGTACTTC.